Presented here are 32 T cell receptor beta chains from one specimen sequenced in a study of beta chain features in type 1 diabetes. Study results and caveats: A moderate, significant TCRB CDR3 shortening appeared in type 1 diabetes across four CD4+ subsets.

No cognate antigen is known for these TCRs. Since all of the isolated RNA was reverse transcribed, expressed TCRB transcripts were what got sequenced. Generated by immunoSEQ multiplex PCR, the TCRdb table keeps only in-frame clones and is missing some. The sample holds some 170,000 clones, roughly 59% seen once. Sequenced input: naive CD4+ T cells from blood. The receptors here all came from a man aged 30 to 45 with type 1 diabetes.

This clone was seen a few times. V usage is TRBV5-4 and J usage is TRBJ2-3, with 13 nucleotides matching TRBD2. This CDR3 is built from 18 residues. Germline CDR1 is SGHNT and CDR2 is YYREEE (reference sequence). V dropped 2 bases and J dropped 4; count of bases not matched to a gene: 10. CDR3 region: CASSFGLAGELIADTQYF. The CDR3 bases are TGTGCCAGCAGCTTCGGACTAGCGGGGGAATTGATCGCAGATACGCAGTATTTT.

The sample holds a few counts of this clone. This chain links TRBV4-3 with TRBJ2-1, with 7 bases aligning to TRBD1. CDR1 is LGHNA and CDR2 is YSLEER in the germline V gene. J lost 1 base, V lost 3 bases, and 3 bases had no gene match. The CDR3 is 15 amino acids. CDR3 sequence: CASSQGTVSYNEQFF. In DNA, the CDR3 is TGCGCCAGCAGCCAGGGGACAGTGTCCTACAATGAGCAGTTCTTC.

This clone was recorded a few times. V and J are TRBV7-2 and TRBJ2-3, with 12 positions matching TRBD2. V gave up 5 bases and J gave up 1 base; unmatched junction bases: 4. Germline CDR1 SGHTA, CDR2 FQGNSA. The CDR3 length is 16 residues. The CDR3 here is CASSTSGGPRTDTQYF. In nucleotides, the CDR3 is TGTGCCAGCAGCACTAGCGGGGGGCCCCGCACAGATACGCAGTATTTT.

The genes are TRBV6-6 and TRBJ1-2; no reliable D call. Per germline, CDR1 MNHNY and CDR2 SVGAGI (reference sequence). Trimming pared 5 bases from V and 0 bases from J, leaving 13 bases between. The CDR3 has 15 amino acids. The CDR3 DNA follows: TGTGCCAGCAGTCCCGGGTGGGGAGCTAACTATGGCTACACCTTC. It codes for CASSPGWGANYGYTF.

J is TRBJ2-7 and V is TRBV23-1; possibly TRBD1 for D (7 bases). TRBV23-1 is recorded as an ORF, its role being uncertain. V lost 6 bases and J lost 6, with 18 bases in between. This CDR3 region has 14 residues. CDR3 amino acids: CASSLPGGPGEQYF. CDR3 bases: TGCGCCAGCAGCCTTCCAGGGGGGCCGGGCGAGCAGTACTTC.

This clone has just a few counts. The chain employs TRBV25-1 and TRBJ2-3, with D possibly matching TRBD2 (5 bases). V dropped 3 bases and J dropped 4 bases, with 8 bases sitting between them. Per germline, CDR1 MGHDK and CDR2 SYGVNS. The CDR3 covers 13 residues. In DNA, the CDR3 is TGTGCCAGCAGTGACGGGGTCGCAGATACGCAGTATTTT. Translation: CASSDGVADTQYF.

About this clone: This same CDR3 is encoded by further DNA sequences in the sample. The chain has TRBV29-1 and TRBJ2-3, with 9 bases matching TRBD2. V lost 6 bases to trimming and J lost 0 bases; unmatched junction nucleotides: 1. The CDR3 sequence is 13 residues long. Germline values: CDR1 SQVTM, CDR2 ANQGSEA. CDR3 in amino acids: CSVAGGSTDTQYF. The DNA of the CDR3 is TGCAGCGTAGCGGGGGGTAGCACAGATACGCAGTATTTT.

The rearrangement joins TRBV29-1 to TRBJ2-1, with a tentative D call TRBD2 (6 bases). This CDR3 has 12 amino acids. V dropped 7 bases and J dropped 7 bases, with 14 bases sitting between them. CDR1 and CDR2 from the germline V gene are SQVTM and ANQGSEA. Written as DNA, the CDR3 is TGCAGCGCCGCATCCGGGGGAAATGAGCAGTTCTTC. It yields the protein CSAASGGNEQFF.

This rearrangement joins TRBV27 to TRBJ2-5; 11 nucleotides align to TRBD2. The CDR3 consists of 17 residues. Trimming cost V 6 bases and J 2 bases; bases outside gene matches: 11. The germline V gene encodes CDR1 MNHEY and CDR2 SMNVEV (reference sequence). The CDR3 coding sequence is TGTGCCAGCAGCCGATCCCTCCTAGCGGGGGGACAAGAGACCCAGTACTTC. It yields the protein CASSRSLLAGGQETQYF.

The V call is TRBV7-8, the J call TRBJ2-7; a weak D match, TRBD1 (5 bases). The CDR3 length is 15 residues. Looked up from germline, CDR1 is SGHVS and CDR2 is FQNEAQ. V lost 5 bases, J lost 1 base, and 15 bases lay in between. The CDR3 sequence is CASSLLDTISYEQYF. The CDR3 coding sequence is TGTGCCAGCAGCCTGCTGGACACCATTTCCTACGAGCAGTACTTC.

A single count supports this clone. The chain recombines TRBV9 with TRBJ2-5; tentative D call: TRBD1 (6 bases). The CDR3 loop spans 15 amino acids. Trimming removed 3 bases from V and 1 base from J, with 13 bases in between. Germline loops: CDR1 SGDLS, CDR2 YYNGEE. The CDR3, as DNA: TGTGCCAGCAGCGCGGGACAACTCCTCCAAGAGACCCAGTACTTC. Translation: CASSAGQLLQETQYF.

This chain joins TRBV5-1 and TRBJ2-7; TRBD1 is a possible D gene (6 bases). The CDR3 is made up of 15 amino acids. From germline, CDR1 is SGHRS and CDR2 YFSETQ. V was trimmed by 4 bases and J by 3 bases, leaving 17 bases between them. The CDR3 spells CASSPRTDSYYEQYF. Here the CDR3 DNA reads TGCGCCAGCAGCCCCAGGACAGACTCTTACTACGAGCAGTACTTC.

J is TRBJ1-1 and V is TRBV27, with 7 nucleotides matching TRBD1. CDR3 length equals 13 residues. CDR1 is MNHEY, CDR2 SMNVEV, per germline (reference sequence). The ends lost 6 bases at V and 11 bases at J; junction bases unmatched: 12. CDR3 amino acids: CASSPRGRGDAFF. The CDR3 DNA reads TGTGCCAGCAGCCCGAGGGGGCGAGGTGACGCTTTCTTT.

The V gene is TRBV2, the J gene TRBJ2-5, with 10 bases aligning to TRBD2. The CDR3 covers 15 residues. The germline gives CDR1 SNHLY, CDR2 FYNNEI. V lost 5 bases, J lost 1 base, and 4 bases stayed unmatched. CDR3 bases: TGTGCCAGCAGTATCCTAGCGGGAGCCCAAGAGACCCAGTACTTC. Translated, it gives CASSILAGAQETQYF.

The chain carries TRBV14 and TRBJ2-7; possible D gene TRBD1, 6 bases. CDR1 and CDR2 (germline): SGHDN, FVKESK. V lost 1 base and J 3 bases, leaving 10 bases between the germline ends. The CDR3 consists of 14 residues. The CDR3 region has the DNA TGTGCCAGCAGCCAAGTCTTGGACAGCTACGAGCAGTACTTC. Residues: CASSQVLDSYEQYF.

The chain is built from TRBV30 and TRBJ1-1; D remains unclear. Per the germline V gene, CDR1 is GTSNPN and CDR2 is SVGIG (reference sequence). This CDR3 contains 16 residues. V lost 0 bases and J 0 bases, leaving 14 bases between the germline ends. CDR3 nucleotides: TGTGCCTGGAGTGTACCACGACATGCCATGAACACTGAAGCTTTCTTT. Encoded protein: CAWSVPRHAMNTEAFF.

The rearrangement links TRBV7-9 to TRBJ2-1; the D gene is possibly TRBD1 (5 bases). The CDR3 runs 12 residues. Germline assignment: CDR1 SEHNR and CDR2 FQNEAQ (reference sequence). Deletions cut 5 bases from V and 7 bases from J, with 9 bases between. CDR3 residues: CASSLDSNEQFF. The CDR3, as DNA: TGTGCCAGCAGCCTAGACAGTAATGAGCAGTTCTTC.

The chain recombines TRBV6-6 with TRBJ2-3; 8 bases match TRBD1. Germline assignment: CDR1 MNHNY and CDR2 SVGAGI (reference sequence). This CDR3 has 14 amino acids. Trimming removed 5 bases from V and 3 bases from J; junction bases left unmatched: 4. CDR3 amino acids: CASSPGTGTDTQYF. The DNA of the CDR3 is TGTGCCAGCAGTCCCGGGACAGGTACAGATACGCAGTATTTT.

The rearrangement links TRBV14 to TRBJ1-2; D uncertain. V lost 1 base and J lost 4, with 7 bases in between. The CDR3 runs to 13 residues. Germline lookup yields CDR1 SGHDN and CDR2 FVKESK. The CDR3 region is CASSQVNSYGYTF. The CDR3 DNA reads as TGTGCCAGCAGCCAAGTAAACAGCTATGGCTACACCTTC.

This clone was observed a few times. The chain has TRBV29-1 and TRBJ1-5; D ambiguous. Trimming removed 4 bases at V and 4 bases at J, with 8 bases between. CDR1 and CDR2 from the germline V gene are SQVTM and ANQGSEA. CDR3 length: 12 amino acids. CDR3 DNA sequence: TGCAGCGTTGGACATTTGAATCAGCCCCAGCATTTT. As protein: CSVGHLNQPQHF.

Only one count was recorded for this clone. The chain employs TRBV6-6 and TRBJ2-3; TRBD1 might be the D (6 bases). Trimming left V 6 bases short and J 8 bases short, with 9 bases between. The CDR3 covers 11 residues. Germline V CDR1 and CDR2: MNHNY, SVGAGI (reference sequence). CDR3 sequence reads: CASRQGSTQYF. CDR3 sequence (DNA): TGTGCCAGCAGGCAGGGGAGTACGCAGTATTTT.

The genes are TRBV9 and TRBJ2-4; D gene ambiguous. CDR1 and CDR2 from the germline V gene are SGDLS and YYNGEE. The ends were cut back, 8 bases at V and 0 bases at J, with 18 bases in the middle. The CDR3 sequence is 16 residues long. This chain's CDR3 is CAREPGGSLAKNIQYF. In DNA form, the CDR3 reads TGTGCCAGAGAACCGGGTGGCAGCCTAGCCAAAAACATTCAGTACTTC.

With regard to this clone: Other DNA sequences in this sample translate to the same CDR3. The chain is built from TRBV7-2 and TRBJ2-3, with D uncertain. This CDR3 spans 13 amino acids. CDR1 is SGHTA, CDR2 FQGNSA, per germline. V lost 1 base, J lost 4 bases, and 6 bases lay in between. As DNA, the CDR3 is TGTGCCAGCAGCTTAGTAGGGTCAGATACGCAGTATTTT. Protein product: CASSLVGSDTQYF.

This clone was seen a single time. The CDR3 is CASSKQGEGYGYTF. The CDR3 DNA reads as TGTGCCAGCAGCAAACAGGGAGAAGGCTATGGCTACACCTTC. The J gene is TRBJ1-2, the V gene TRBV7-9, with a tentative D call TRBD1 (6 bases). Per the germline V gene, CDR1 is SEHNR and CDR2 is FQNEAQ (reference sequence). This CDR3 region has 14 residues. V lost 5 bases and J lost 4, with 14 bases in between.

This chain connects TRBV28 to TRBJ2-7; 10 bases fit TRBD1. Germline-derived CDR1 and CDR2 are MDHEN and SYDVKM. Trimming removed 6 bases from V and 5 bases from J; junction bases left unmatched: 10. This CDR3 region has 15 residues. The CDR3 is CASRLRQGAEDEQYF. The DNA of the CDR3 is TGTGCCAGCAGACTGCGACAGGGGGCAGAGGACGAGCAGTACTTC.

The chain carries TRBV6-6 and TRBJ2-3; D call uncertain. The CDR3 is 13 residues long. The germline V gene encodes CDR1 MNHNY and CDR2 SVGAGI (reference sequence). Trimming shortened V by 6 bases and J by 5 bases, and 12 bases separated the two germline ends. Here the CDR3 reads CASSLATGDTQYF. CDR3 DNA: TGTGCCAGCAGCCTGGCAACCGGAGATACGCAGTATTTT.

A few counts support this clone. The genes are TRBV27 and TRBJ1-1, with 7 bases lining up with TRBD1. The CDR3 is 14 residues long. Per germline, CDR1 MNHEY and CDR2 SMNVEV (reference sequence). With 6 bases clipped from V and 6 bases from J, the junction kept 10 bases outside the gene matches. The CDR3 region is CASREGGRGSEAFF. For the CDR3, the DNA is TGTGCCAGCAGAGAAGGGGGCAGAGGATCTGAAGCTTTCTTT.

The CDR3 sequence: CASSQEGWRTF. The DNA for the CDR3 is TGTGCCAGCAGCCAAGAGGGTTGGAGGACCTTC. The chain has TRBV14 and TRBJ1-2; no clear D gene. Germline values: CDR1 SGHDN, CDR2 FVKESK. The ends were cut back, 0 bases at V and 14 bases at J, with 10 bases in the middle. The CDR3 length is 11 residues.

The chain is built from TRBV13 and TRBJ2-5, with D tentatively TRBD1 (5 bases). From germline, CDR1 is PRHDT and CDR2 FYEKMQ (reference sequence). The CDR3 length is 15 residues. Between the trimmed V and J ends, which lost 2 bases and 1 base, there was a span of 11 bases. CDR3 loop: CASSLQQGTQETQYF. The CDR3 DNA reads TGTGCCAGCAGCTTACAGCAGGGAACCCAAGAGACCCAGTACTTC. Drawing the rest from reference TRBV13 and TRBJ2-5, the complete variable domain is AAGVIQSPRHLIKEKRETATLKCYPIPRHDTVYWYQQGPGQDPQFLISFYEKMQSDKGSIPDRFSAQQFSDYHSELNMSSLELGDSALYFCASSLQQGTQETQYFGPGTRLLVL.

The chain is built from TRBV7-2 and TRBJ2-7; tentatively, D is TRBD1 (6 bases). The germline V and J ends were trimmed by 3 bases and 0 bases, with 12 bases remaining between them. Looked up from germline, CDR1 is SGHTA and CDR2 is FQGNSA. The CDR3 is 15 residues long. The CDR3 sequence is CASSLLGQNSYEQYF. The DNA for the CDR3 is TGTGCCAGCAGCTTGCTGGGACAAAACTCCTACGAGCAGTACTTC. Full variable domain (missing parts from reference TRBV7-2 and TRBJ2-7): GAGVSQSPSNKVTEKGKDVELRCDPISGHTALYWYRQSLGQGLEFLIYFQGNSAPDKSGLPSDRFSAERTGGSVSTLTIQRTQQEDSAVYLCASSLLGQNSYEQYFGPGTRLTVT.

The chain joins TRBV9 to TRBJ1-1; D not certain. This CDR3 comprises 12 residues. Trimming cost V 2 bases and J 1 base, with 3 bases left between them. Germline CDR1 and CDR2: SGDLS and YYNGEE. The CDR3 reads CASSVKNTEAFF. For the CDR3, the DNA is TGTGCCAGCAGCGTGAAGAACACTGAAGCTTTCTTT.

The rearrangement uses TRBV25-1 and TRBJ2-7; perhaps D is TRBD1 or TRBD2 (5 bases each). CDR3 length equals 14 residues. CDR1 is MGHDK, CDR2 SYGVNS, per germline. V gave up 1 base and J gave up 6 bases, with 13 bases separating them. DNA for the CDR3: TGTGCCAGCAGTGAATTAGGGGAGTACTCCGAGCAGTACTTC. It specifies CASSELGEYSEQYF.